A selection of T cell receptor beta chains follows, all from one sample in a study of post-analysis software for immune sequencing data. TCRdb recomputed calls from the PCR reads with MiXCR, one row per CDR3 protein. The top ten hold about 0.5% of the sample, which has 700,000 to 800,000 distinct CDR3 sequences, around 27% seen once. Specimen: blood. The receptors derive from a girl aged 5-17 years with multiple sclerosis. CDR3s include the opening cysteine and the closing phenylalanine or tryptophan. The D gene is left open where the match is weak. A clone size is listed for some rows: how often the clone was seen (once, few, many), or a class if it is expanded.

TRBV20-1	.	TRBJ1-2	.	CSAQSRVIYGYTF	TGCAGTGCCCAATCCAGGGTTATTTATGGCTACACCTTC
TRBV29-1	TRBD1	TRBJ2-2	.	CSAKTGGPTSTGELFF	TGCAGCGCCAAGACAGGGGGCCCTACGAGCACCGGGGAGCTGTTTTTT
TRBV27	.	TRBJ2-2	few	CASSYGRGTGELFF	TGTGCCAGCAGTTACGGCAGGGGCACCGGGGAGCTGTTTTTT
TRBV7-9	.	TRBJ1-2	few	CASSLVNGYGYTF	TGTGCCAGCAGCTTAGTCAACGGCTATGGCTACACCTTC
TRBV4-3	.	TRBJ2-5	few	CASSQDSGGQETQYF	TGCGCCAGCAGCCAAGATTCAGGGGGGCAAGAGACCCAGTACTTC
TRBV5-1	.	TRBJ2-1	.	CASSLGFGIYNEQFF	TGCGCCAGCAGCTTGGGGTTCGGGATTTACAATGAGCAGTTCTTC
TRBV7-2	.	TRBJ2-1	.	CASSSSSSSYNEQFF	TGTGCCAGCAGCTCAAGCTCTAGCTCCTACAATGAGCAGTTCTTC
TRBV11-3	.	TRBJ2-1	.	CASSLAEGAGQFF	TGTGCCAGCAGCTTAGCTGAGGGCGCTGGGCAGTTCTTC
TRBV5-6	TRBD2	TRBJ2-5	.	CASSPVRLAGGQDETQYF	TGTGCCAGCAGCCCAGTAAGACTAGCGGGGGGGCAAGACGAGACCCAGTACTTC
TRBV4-3	TRBD2	TRBJ2-7	.	CANSQVNAGAYEQYF	TGCGCCAACAGCCAAGTTAACGCGGGAGCGTACGAGCAGTACTTC
TRBV20-1	TRBD2	TRBJ2-1	once	CSAREGTTHGEQFF	TGCAGTGCTAGAGAAGGGACTACCCACGGGGAGCAGTTCTTC
TRBV7-9	.	TRBJ2-5	few	CASSLGGITQETQYF	TGTGCCAGCAGCTTAGGGGGAATTACCCAAGAGACCCAGTACTTC
TRBV7-2	TRBD2	TRBJ2-4	few	CASSPSAGEVQYF	TGTGCCAGCAGCCCATCAGCGGGAGAGGTTCAGTACTTC
TRBV7-9	TRBD1	TRBJ2-1	few	CASSLPTGYEQFF	TGTGCCAGCAGCCTCCCGACAGGGTATGAGCAGTTCTTC
TRBV20-1	TRBD2	TRBJ2-1	few	CSASALADYNEQFF	TGCAGTGCTAGTGCTCTAGCGGATTACAATGAGCAGTTCTTC
TRBV2	TRBD1	TRBJ1-2	few	CASSEDRGTNYGYTF	TGTGCCAGCAGCGAAGACAGGGGAACTAACTATGGCTACACCTTC
TRBV9	.	TRBJ2-3	.	CASSGFTDTQYF	TGTGCCAGCTCCGGGTTTACAGATACGCAGTATTTT